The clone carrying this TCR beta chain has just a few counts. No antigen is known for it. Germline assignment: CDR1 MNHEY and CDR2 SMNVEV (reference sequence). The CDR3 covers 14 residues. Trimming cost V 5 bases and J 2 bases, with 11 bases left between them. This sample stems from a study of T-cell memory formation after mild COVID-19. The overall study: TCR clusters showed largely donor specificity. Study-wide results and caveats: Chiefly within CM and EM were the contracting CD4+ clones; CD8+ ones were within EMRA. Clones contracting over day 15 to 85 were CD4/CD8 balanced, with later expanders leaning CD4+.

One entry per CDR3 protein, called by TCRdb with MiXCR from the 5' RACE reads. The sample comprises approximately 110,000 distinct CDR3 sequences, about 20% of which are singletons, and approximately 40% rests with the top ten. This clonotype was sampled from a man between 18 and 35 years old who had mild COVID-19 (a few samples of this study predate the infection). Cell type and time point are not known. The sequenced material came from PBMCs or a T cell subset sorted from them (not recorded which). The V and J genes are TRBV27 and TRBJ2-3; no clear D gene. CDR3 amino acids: CASSRTANTDTQYF. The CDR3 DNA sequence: TGTGCCAGCAGTCGGACGGCCAACACAGATACGCAGTATTTT.